The TCR beta chain under discussion was sequenced for a study of OX40 agonist ivuxolimab in advanced cancers. Measured with immunoSEQ multiplex PCR; TCRdb has only the in-frame clones, and not every one. Here the sample spans about 66,000 clones, roughly 86% being singletons. This CDR3 comprises 15 residues. Germline CDR1 MNHNY, CDR2 SVGAGI (reference sequence). V trimming: 2 bases; J trimming: 3 bases; junction bases outside the gene matches: 6. This sequence joins TRBV6-6 and TRBJ2-5; 7 bases line up with TRBD2. The sequence came from an adult with an advanced solid tumor such as melanoma, head and neck, liver or kidney cancer. The sequenced sample was CD4+ or CD8+ T cells sorted from blood, obtained in a trial of the OX40 agonist ivuxolimab. The CDR3, as DNA: TGTGCCAGCAGTTACCGACGACTAGCAGAAGAGACCCAGTACTTC. Protein: CASSYRRLAEETQYF.